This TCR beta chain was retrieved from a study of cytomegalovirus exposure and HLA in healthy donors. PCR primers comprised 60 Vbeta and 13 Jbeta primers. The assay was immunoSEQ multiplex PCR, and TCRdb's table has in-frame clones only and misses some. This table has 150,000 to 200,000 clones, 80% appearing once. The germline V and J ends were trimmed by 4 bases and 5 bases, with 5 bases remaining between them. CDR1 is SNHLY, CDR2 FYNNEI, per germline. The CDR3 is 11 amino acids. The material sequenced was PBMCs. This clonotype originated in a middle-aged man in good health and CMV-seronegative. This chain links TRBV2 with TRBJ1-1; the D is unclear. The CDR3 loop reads CASSGRTEAFF. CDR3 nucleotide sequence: TGTGCCAGCAGTGGCAGGACTGAAGCTTTCTTT.